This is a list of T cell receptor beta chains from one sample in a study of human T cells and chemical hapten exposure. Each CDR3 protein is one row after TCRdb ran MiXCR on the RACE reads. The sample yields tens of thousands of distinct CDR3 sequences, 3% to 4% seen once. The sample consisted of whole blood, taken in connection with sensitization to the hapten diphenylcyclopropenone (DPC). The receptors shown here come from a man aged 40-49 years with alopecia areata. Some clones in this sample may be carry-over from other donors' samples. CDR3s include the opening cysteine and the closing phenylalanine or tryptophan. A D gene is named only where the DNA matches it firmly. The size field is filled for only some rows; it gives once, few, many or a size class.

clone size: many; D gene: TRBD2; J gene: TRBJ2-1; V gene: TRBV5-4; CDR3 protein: CASSSPLAWNEQFF; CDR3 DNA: TGTGCCAGCAGCTCGCCACTAGCGTGGAATGAGCAGTTCTTC
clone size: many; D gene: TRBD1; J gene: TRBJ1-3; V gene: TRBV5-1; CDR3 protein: CASSIGTVGNTIYF; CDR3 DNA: TGCGCCAGCAGCATTGGGACAGTCGGAAACACCATATATTTT
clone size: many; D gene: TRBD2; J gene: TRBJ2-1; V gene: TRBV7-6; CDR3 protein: CASSLAPESSGKLSYNEQFF; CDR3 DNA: TGTGCCAGCAGCTTAGCCCCTGAGAGTAGCGGGAAGTTATCATACAATGAGCAGTTCTTC
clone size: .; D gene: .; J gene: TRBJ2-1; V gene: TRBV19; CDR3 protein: CASSTSGLIRLGEQFF; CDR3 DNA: TGTGCCAGTAGTACCTCAGGGTTGATCCGGTTGGGTGAGCAGTTCTTC
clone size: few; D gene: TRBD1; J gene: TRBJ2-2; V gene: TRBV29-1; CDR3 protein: CSVKQGTGWGAAGELFF; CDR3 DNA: TGCAGCGTCAAACAGGGGACAGGGTGGGGTGCGGCCGGGGAGCTGTTTTTT
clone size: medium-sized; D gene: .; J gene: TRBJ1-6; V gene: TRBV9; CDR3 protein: CASSPEAGVNSPLHF; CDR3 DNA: TGTGCCAGCAGCCCAGAAGCAGGGGTTAATTCACCCCTCCACTTT
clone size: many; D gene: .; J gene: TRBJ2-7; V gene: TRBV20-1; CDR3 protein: CSARDTRVGYEQYF; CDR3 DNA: TGCAGTGCTAGAGATACCAGGGTGGGATACGAGCAGTACTTC
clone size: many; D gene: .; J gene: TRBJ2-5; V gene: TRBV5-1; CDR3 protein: CASSLAREKETQYF; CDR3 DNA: TGCGCCAGCAGCTTGGCCCGGGAGAAAGAGACCCAGTACTTC
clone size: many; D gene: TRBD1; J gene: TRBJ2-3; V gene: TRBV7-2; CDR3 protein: CASREAGTGYTDTQYF; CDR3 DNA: TGTGCCAGCAGAGAAGCCGGGACAGGGTACACAGATACGCAGTATTTT
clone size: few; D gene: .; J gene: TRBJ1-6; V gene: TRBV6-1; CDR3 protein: CASSDIPLPGIYSPLHF; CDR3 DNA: TGTGCCAGCAGTGATATCCCCCTCCCAGGGATTTATTCACCCCTCCACTTT
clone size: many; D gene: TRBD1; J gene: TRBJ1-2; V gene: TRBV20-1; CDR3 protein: CSASRPTGGDRMLYTF; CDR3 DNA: TGCAGTGCTAGCCGCCCCACAGGGGGCGACCGGATGTTATACACCTTC
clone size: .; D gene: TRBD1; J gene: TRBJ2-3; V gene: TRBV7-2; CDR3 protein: CASSLGGGRGSTDTQYF; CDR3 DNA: TGTGCCAGCAGCTTAGGAGGGGGCCGGGGTAGCACAGATACGCAGTATTTT
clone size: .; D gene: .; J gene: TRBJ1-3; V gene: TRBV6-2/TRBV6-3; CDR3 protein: CATQTRPSSGNTIYF; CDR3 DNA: TGTGCCACCCAGACGAGGCCGAGCTCTGGAAACACCATATATTTT
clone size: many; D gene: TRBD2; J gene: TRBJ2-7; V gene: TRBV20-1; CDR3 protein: CSALNPRTSGRREQYF; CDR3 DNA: TGCAGTGCCTTAAACCCCCGGACTAGCGGGAGGCGGGAGCAGTACTTC
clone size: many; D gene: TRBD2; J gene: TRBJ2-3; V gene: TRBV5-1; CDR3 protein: CASSLTSAGDTQYF; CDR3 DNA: TGCGCCAGCAGCCTGACTAGCGCCGGAGATACGCAGTATTTT
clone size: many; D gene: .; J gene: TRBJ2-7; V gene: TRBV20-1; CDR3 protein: CSASAFSGSYEQYF; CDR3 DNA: TGCAGTGCTAGTGCTTTCAGCGGCTCCTACGAGCAGTACTTC
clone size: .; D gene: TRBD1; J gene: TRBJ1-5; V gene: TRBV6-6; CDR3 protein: CASTRAGGDQPQHF; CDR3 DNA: TGTGCCAGCACCCGGGCAGGGGGGGATCAGCCCCAGCATTTT
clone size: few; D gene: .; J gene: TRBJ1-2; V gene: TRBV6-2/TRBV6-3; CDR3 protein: CASRDRVYGYTF; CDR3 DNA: TGTGCCAGCAGAGACAGAGTCTATGGCTACACCTTC
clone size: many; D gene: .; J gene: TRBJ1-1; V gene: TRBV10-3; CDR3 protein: CAIAKGINTEAFF; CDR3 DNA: TGTGCCATAGCCAAGGGGATAAACACTGAAGCTTTCTTT
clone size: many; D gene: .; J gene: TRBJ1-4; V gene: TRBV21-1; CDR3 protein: CASRGNREDREKLFF; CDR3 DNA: TGTGCCAGCAGAGGAAACAGGGAAGATCGGGAAAAACTGTTTTTT
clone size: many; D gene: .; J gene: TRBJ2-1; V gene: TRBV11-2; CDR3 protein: CASSFSRISYNEQFF; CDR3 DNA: TGTGCCAGCAGCTTCTCCAGGATTAGCTACAATGAGCAGTTCTTC
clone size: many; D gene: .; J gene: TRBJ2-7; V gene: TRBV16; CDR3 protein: CASSPAGAREQYF; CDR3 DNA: TGTGCCAGCAGCCCGGCAGGGGCGAGAGAGCAGTACTTC
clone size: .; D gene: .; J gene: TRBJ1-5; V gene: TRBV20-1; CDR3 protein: CSGLPGGNSNQPQHF; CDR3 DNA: TGCAGTGGTCTCCCGGGGGGGAATAGCAATCAGCCCCAGCATTTT
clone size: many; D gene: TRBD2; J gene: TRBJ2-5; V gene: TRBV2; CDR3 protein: CASSGTSNKETQYF; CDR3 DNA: TGTGCCAGCAGTGGGACTAGCAATAAAGAGACCCAGTACTTC
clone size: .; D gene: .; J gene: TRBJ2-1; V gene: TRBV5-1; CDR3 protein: CASSPSLAYNEQFF; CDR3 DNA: TGCGCCAGCAGCCCATCCCTAGCGTACAATGAGCAGTTCTTC
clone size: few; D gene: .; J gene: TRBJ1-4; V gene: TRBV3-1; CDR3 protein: CASSHDSFNEKLFF; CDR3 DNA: TGTGCCAGCAGCCATGACAGCTTTAATGAAAAACTGTTTTTT
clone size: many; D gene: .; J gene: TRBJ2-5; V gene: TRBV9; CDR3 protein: CASSVLSGTGETQYF; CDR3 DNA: TGTGCCAGCAGCGTACTTTCTGGGACTGGAGAGACCCAGTACTTC